This TCR beta chain was captured by sequencing in a study of CD4+ T cells in melanoma. Trimming removed 6 bases from V and 8 bases from J, with 22 bases in between. The germline V gene has CDR1 SQVTM and CDR2 ANQGSEA. The CDR3 is 14 residues long. TCRdb's copy holds only in-frame clones and misses some; the assay was immunoSEQ multiplex PCR. Of roughly 10,000 clones in the sample, approximately 72% were seen once. Points on this clone: Antigen: not known.

Study findings and constraints: In melanoma, neoantigen-specific CD4+ T cells reportedly differed in differentiation state. A reported correlation linked neoantigen-specific CD4+ T cells to CD8+, macrophage and B cell function.

The sequence was collected from a human donor with melanoma. The chain employs TRBV29-1 and TRBJ1-2; D gene ambiguous. Sequenced material: cells from a culture (not recorded whether cultured in vitro). CDR3 amino acids: CSVQKRLSGKGYTF. The CDR3 bases are TGCAGCGTCCAGAAGCGACTGAGTGGGAAAGGCTACACCTTC.